This TCR beta chain was captured in a study of CD8 T cells in Susac syndrome. RNA in amounts of roughly 0.5 to 1 ug was reverse transcribed with random hexamers. TCRdb independently ran MiXCR on the immunoSEQ multiplex PCR reads; one entry per CDR3 protein. The data contain fewer than 35,000 distinct CDR3 sequences, less than 95% of them singletons. The CDR3 sequence is 13 residues long. Trimming pared 3 bases from V and 4 bases from J, leaving 9 bases between. This chain connects TRBV12-3 or TRBV12-4 to TRBJ1-2; D gene ambiguous. The clonotype comes from a human donor in good health. Sequencing was performed on CD8+ T cells from PBMCs. The DNA of the CDR3 is TGTGCCAGCAGTTTTTCAGGCGCCTATGGCTACACCTTC. Amino acids: CASSFSGAYGYTF.